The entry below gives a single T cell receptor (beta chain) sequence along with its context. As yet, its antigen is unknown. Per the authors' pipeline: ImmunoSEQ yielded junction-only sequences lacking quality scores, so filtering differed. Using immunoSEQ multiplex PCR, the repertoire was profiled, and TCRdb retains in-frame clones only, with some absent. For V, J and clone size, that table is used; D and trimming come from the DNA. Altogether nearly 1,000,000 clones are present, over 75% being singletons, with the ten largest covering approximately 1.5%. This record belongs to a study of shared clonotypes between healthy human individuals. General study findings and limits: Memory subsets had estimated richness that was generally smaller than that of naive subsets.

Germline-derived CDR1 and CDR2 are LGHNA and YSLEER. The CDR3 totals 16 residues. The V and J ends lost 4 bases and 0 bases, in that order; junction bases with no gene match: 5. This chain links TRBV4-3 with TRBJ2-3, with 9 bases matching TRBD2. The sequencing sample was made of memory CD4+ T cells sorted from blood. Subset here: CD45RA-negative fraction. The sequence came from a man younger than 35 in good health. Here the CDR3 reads CASSLVAGVSTDTQYF. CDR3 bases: TGCGCCAGCAGCCTTGTAGCGGGAGTTAGCACAGATACGCAGTATTTT.